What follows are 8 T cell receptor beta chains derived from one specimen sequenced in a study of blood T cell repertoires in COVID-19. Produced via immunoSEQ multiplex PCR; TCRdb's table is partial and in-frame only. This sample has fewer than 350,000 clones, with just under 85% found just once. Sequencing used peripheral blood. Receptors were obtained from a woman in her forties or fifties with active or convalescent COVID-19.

The CDR3 DNA follows: TGTGCCAGCTCAGCAACACTAGCGGGACAAACAGATACGCAGTATTTT. Encoded protein: CASSATLAGQTDTQYF. V and J are TRBV18 and TRBJ2-3, with 10 bases fitting TRBD2. CDR1 and CDR2 from the germline V gene are KGHSH and LQKENI. With 5 bases clipped from V and 3 bases from J, the junction kept 8 bases outside the gene matches. This CDR3 contains 16 residues.

CDR3 sequence (DNA): TGTGCCAGTAGTATAGTAGATGGGACAACCTATGGCTACACCTTC. Translated, it gives CASSIVDGTTYGYTF. The J gene is TRBJ1-2, the V gene TRBV19, with a tentative D call TRBD1 (6 bases). The V gene's germline CDR1 is LNHDA and CDR2 SQIVND (reference sequence). The CDR3 consists of 15 residues. Trimming stripped 1 base from V and 4 bases from J, with 13 bases between.

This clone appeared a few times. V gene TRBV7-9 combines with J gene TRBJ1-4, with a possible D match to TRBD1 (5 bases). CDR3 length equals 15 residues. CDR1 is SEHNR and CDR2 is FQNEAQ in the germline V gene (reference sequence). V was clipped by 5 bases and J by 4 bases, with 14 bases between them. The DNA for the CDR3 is TGTGCCAGCAGCGCTACAGGTTTTCTTAATGAAAAACTGTTTTTT. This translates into CASSATGFLNEKLFF.

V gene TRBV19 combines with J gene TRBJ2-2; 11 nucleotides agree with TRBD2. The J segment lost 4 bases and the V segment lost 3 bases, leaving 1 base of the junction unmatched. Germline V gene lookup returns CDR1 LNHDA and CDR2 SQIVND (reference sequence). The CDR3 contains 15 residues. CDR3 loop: CASSIGTSGTGELFF. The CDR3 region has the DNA TGTGCCAGTAGTATCGGGACTAGCGGCACCGGGGAGCTGTTTTTT.

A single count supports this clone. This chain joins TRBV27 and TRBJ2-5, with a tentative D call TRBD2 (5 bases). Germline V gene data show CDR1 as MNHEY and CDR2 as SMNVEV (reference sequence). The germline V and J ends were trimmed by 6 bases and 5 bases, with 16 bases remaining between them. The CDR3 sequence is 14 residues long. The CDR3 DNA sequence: TGTGCCAGCAGATACAACGGGGTCCAGGAGACCCAGTACTTC. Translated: CASRYNGVQETQYF.

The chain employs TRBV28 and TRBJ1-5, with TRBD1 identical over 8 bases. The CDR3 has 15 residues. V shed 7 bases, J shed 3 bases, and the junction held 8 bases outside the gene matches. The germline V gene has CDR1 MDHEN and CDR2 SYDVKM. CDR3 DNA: TGTGCCAGCACCACGGACAGGGTCTACAATCAGCCCCAGCATTTT. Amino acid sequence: CASTTDRVYNQPQHF.

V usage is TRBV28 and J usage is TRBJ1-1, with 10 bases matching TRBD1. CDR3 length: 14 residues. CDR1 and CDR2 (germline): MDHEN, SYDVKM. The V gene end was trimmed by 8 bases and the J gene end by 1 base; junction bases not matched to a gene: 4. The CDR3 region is CASRTGGQNTEAFF. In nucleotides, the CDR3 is TGTGCCAGCCGGACAGGGGGGCAGAACACTGAAGCTTTCTTT. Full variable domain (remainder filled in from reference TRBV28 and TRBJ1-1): DVKVTQSSRYLVKRTGEKVFLECVQDMDHENMFWYRQDPGLGLRLIYFSYDVKMKEKGDIPEGYSVSREKKERFSLILESASTNQTSMYLCASRTGGQNTEAFFGQGTRLTVV.

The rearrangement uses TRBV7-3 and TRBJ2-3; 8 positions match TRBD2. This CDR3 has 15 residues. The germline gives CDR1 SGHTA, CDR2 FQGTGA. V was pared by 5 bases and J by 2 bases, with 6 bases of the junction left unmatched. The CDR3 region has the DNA TGTGCCAGCAGCGCGCGGGGGGCTTACACAGATACGCAGTATTTT. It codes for CASSARGAYTDTQYF. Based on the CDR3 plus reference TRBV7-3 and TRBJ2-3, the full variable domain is GAGVSQTPSNKVTEKGKYVELRCDPISGHTALYWYRQSLGQGPEFLIYFQGTGAADDSGLPNDRFFAVRPEGSVSTLKIQRTERGDSAVYLCASSARGAYTDTQYFGPGTRLTVL.